This T cell receptor (beta chain) was recorded in a study of T cells in Graves' hyperthyroidism and ophthalmopathy (dated by TCRdb to about 2019). In terms of the full investigation: Peripheral blood samples were taken at the time of initial diagnosis, prior to any treatment. Whether ophthalmopathy could be predicted prospectively was tested in an independent validation cohort made up of roughly 19 hyperthyroidism patients plus 17 patients who later progressed to ophthalmopathy. Once sampling was done, hyperthyroidism patients were given methimazole at a starting dose of 30 mg daily, whereas ophthalmopathy patients were given high-dose intravenous methylprednisolone. Thyroid tissue and blood T-cell repertoires from about six Graves' hyperthyroidism patients were also compared in the study. For training and testing, the 80 to 100 patients in the discovery cohort were randomly divided in a 7:3 ratio. A discovery cohort of approximately 100 patients, 43 with Graves' ophthalmopathy and under 60 with stable Graves' hyperthyroidism, was used to find distinguishing TCR V-J signatures. TCR Vbeta CDR3 sequencing of 120 to 150 peripheral blood samples (approximately 44 ophthalmopathy, 75 hyperthyroidism and roughly 17 progressor patients) is reported in the paper.

The germline V gene sets CDR1 to MDHEN and CDR2 to SYDVKM. The CDR3 sequence holds 15 residues, the cysteine and phenylalanine included. The DNA shown is the 45-base CDR3, in frame from base 1. V and J are trimmed by 5 bases and 6 bases, and the gene matches miss 10 bases of the junction. This clonotype was counted ten times or more. Its recognized antigen is unknown. No base qualities exist here, and no much larger clone lies one base off it. Ophthalmopathy patients had moderately to severely active disease, Clinical Activity Score of at least 3, NOSPECS grade of at least 4, and duration under 3 months. Exclusion was applied to patients with uncontrolled infections, other autoimmune diseases, pregnancy or lactation. Diagnoses were established on the basis of clinical symptoms, serum thyroxine and TRAb, thyroid ultrasound, and orbital computed tomography. Ficoll-Paque density gradient centrifugation was used to isolate PBMCs from 8 to 10 ml of fresh peripheral blood. Total RNA was extracted with Trizol reagent, and quality was checked on an Agilent 2100 Bioanalyzer.

The investigation overall reported the following: No statistical method was used to fix the sample size in advance, and group allocation was not hidden from the investigators. Blood samples also contained most of the expanded thyroid clonotypes (frequency above 0.001), which suggests that blood repertoires may reflect thyroid immune responses. In validation, the model predicted progression to ophthalmopathy a median of about 5.9 months before onset, with about 64% sensitivity and roughly 79% specificity. A model built on a 13 V-J signature distinguished ophthalmopathy from stable hyperthyroidism, reaching around 88% sensitivity and under 84% specificity in cross-validation and 80%/75% in testing.

TCR beta CDR3 regions were amplified from RNA transcripts. The TCR CDR3 was subjected to a first round of RT-PCR using the HTBI primer set and the Qiagen OneStep RT-PCR kit. Libraries were constructed in a second round of multiplex PCR, after which size selection and purification were carried out. Libraries were sequenced paired-end with 100 bp reads on an Illumina HiSeq2000. The source study handled its data this way. SOAPnuke was used to process the raw data, with reads discarded if the reads contained adapters or uncalled bases, had a mean Phred below 15, or lacked an exact constant-primer or identifier match. COPE v1.2.5 was used to merge the high-quality paired reads, and each unique nucleotide sequence was defined as a clonotype. Clonotypes were aligned to IMGT TRBV, TRBD and TRBJ reference segments using MiTCR v1.1. Only V-J combinations with frequency above 0.0001, covering 99% to 99.2% of repertoires, were analysed. The TCS score was defined as F50 (clonal expansion) divided by E x V (chaos), with BLOSUM62-based TCRdist calculated between CDR3 peptides within each V-J. Welch's t-statistics and random forest reduced roughly 500 V-J features to under 15, which were used in a naive Bayes classifier (R e1071). TCRdb's own reprocessing of the public reads used fastp at Q25 and MiXCR and kept productive beta chains. Every CDR3 protein is listed once, alongside the most common genes and DNA of its rows. None of the V and J calls come from the authors' own analysis; TCRdb made them. The sample has 300,000 or so distinct CDR3 sequences on record, around 15% of them singletons. About 50% of the sample is held by the ten biggest clonotypes.

The clonotype was recovered from a woman aged 55-69 years with Graves' ophthalmopathy. The sequencing sample was made of blood. Recombination joined TRBV28 with TRBJ2-1, with 7 junctional bases fitting TRBD2. The CDR3 protein: CASSPNVREFNEQFF. The DNA sequence is as follows: TGTGCCAGCAGTCCCAATGTGCGGGAGTTCAATGAGCAGTTCTTC. When the CDR3 is completed using the reference TRBV28 and TRBJ2-1 genes on either side, the full variable domain is DVKVTQSSRYLVKRTGEKVFLECVQDMDHENMFWYRQDPGLGLRLIYFSYDVKMKEKGDIPEGYSVSREKKERFSLILESASTNQTSMYLCASSPNVREFNEQFFGPGTRLTVL.